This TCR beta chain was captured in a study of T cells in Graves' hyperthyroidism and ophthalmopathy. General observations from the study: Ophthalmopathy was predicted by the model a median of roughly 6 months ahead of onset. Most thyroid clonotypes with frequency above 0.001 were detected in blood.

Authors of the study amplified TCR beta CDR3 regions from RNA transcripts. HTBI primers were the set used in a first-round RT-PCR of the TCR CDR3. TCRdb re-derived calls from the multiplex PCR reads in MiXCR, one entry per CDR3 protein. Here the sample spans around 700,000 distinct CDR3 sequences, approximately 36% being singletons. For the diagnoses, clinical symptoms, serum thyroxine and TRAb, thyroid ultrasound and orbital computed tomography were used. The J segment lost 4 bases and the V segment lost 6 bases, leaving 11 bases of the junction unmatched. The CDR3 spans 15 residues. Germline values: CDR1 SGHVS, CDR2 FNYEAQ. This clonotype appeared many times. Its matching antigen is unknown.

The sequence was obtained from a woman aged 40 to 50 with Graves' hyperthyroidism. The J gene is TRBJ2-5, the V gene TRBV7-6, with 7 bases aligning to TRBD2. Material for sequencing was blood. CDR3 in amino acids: CASSSSGPGGETQYF. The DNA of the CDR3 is TGTGCCAGCAGTTCATCCGGGCCGGGGGGAGAGACCCAGTACTTC.